Given below is one T cell receptor (beta chain) in context. Its target is not known. With 60 Vbeta and 13 Jbeta primers, the PCR was carried out. Profiling relied on immunoSEQ multiplex PCR, and the TCRdb table lists in-frame clones only, not all of them. The sample has 130,000 to 150,000 clones, around 84% seen once. V lost 1 base, J lost 3 bases, and 9 bases lay in between. CDR3 length equals 14 residues. CDR1 and CDR2 from the germline V gene are LNHDA and SQIVND (reference sequence). The sample originates from a study of cytomegalovirus exposure and HLA in healthy donors. Overall study findings and caveats: One cluster of highly shared sequence variants probably arose as a sequencing artifact. In a later analysis, DRB1 alleles had the most associated TCRs; HLA-C alleles the fewest. When a later analysis compared HLA-associated TCR beta chains with equally common others, the HLA-associated chains turned out to be more clonally expanded and to have lower generation probabilities. A later analysis linked a missense DCLRE1C variant to TCR beta V- and J-gene trimming.

The chain has TRBV19 and TRBJ2-5; D is unclear. This TCR was recovered from a man aged 40-55 years in good health and CMV-seropositive. Sequencing was performed on PBMCs. The CDR3 DNA reads TGTGCCAGTAGTATAGTAGTTAACGAAGAGACCCAGTACTTC. Amino acid sequence: CASSIVVNEETQYF.